What follows is one T cell receptor beta chain and its context. This sample stems from a study of control samples from healthy donors and cancer patients. Method: immunoSEQ multiplex PCR; TCRdb's copy keeps in-frame clones and lacks some. The sample has 40,000 to 60,000 clones, around nine tenths seen once. Per germline, CDR1 MNHNS and CDR2 SASEGT. There are 16 residues in the CDR3. V was clipped by 2 bases and J by 5 bases, with 16 bases between them. This chain uses TRBV6-1 with TRBJ2-1; D might be TRBD1 (7 bases). The sample consisted of PBMCs. This clonotype was sampled from a man aged 50-60 years with head and neck cancer. CDR3 nucleotide sequence: TGTGCCAGCAGTGAACCTTCGCGGGACAGACACAATGAGCAGTTCTTC. Its protein is CASSEPSRDRHNEQFF.